The 2 T cell receptor beta chains below all came from one sample that was sequenced in a study of T cell responses to AZD1222 COVID-19 vaccine. Some clones are missing from TCRdb's copy, which holds only in-frame ones; the method was immunoSEQ multiplex PCR. The data hold approximately 150,000 clones, with 89% observed a single time. Source: peripheral blood, taken on day 0 of AZD1222 vaccination. The receptors originated from an adult in good health.

The V call is TRBV19, the J call TRBJ1-2; D gene uncertain. Germline V gene sequence: CDR1 LNHDA, CDR2 SQIVND (reference sequence). The V end was cut by 5 bases, the J end by 2 bases, with 12 bases between. CDR3 length: 14 amino acids. Here the CDR3 reads CASSLPGINYGYTF. CDR3 DNA sequence: TGTGCCAGTAGTCTACCGGGGATCAACTATGGCTACACCTTC.

The rearrangement joins TRBV18 to TRBJ1-4; D gene uncertain. Germline lookup yields CDR1 KGHSH and CDR2 LQKENI. This CDR3 region has 15 residues. The V end lost 0 bases, the J end lost 5 bases, and 10 bases lay between the germline ends. As DNA, the CDR3 is TGTGCCAGCTCACCACCGGCAGGTCGGAATGAAAAACTGTTTTTT. Its translation: CASSPPAGRNEKLFF.